This T cell receptor (beta chain) was found in a study of chemoradiotherapy in HPV16-positive cancers. This table comes from immunoSEQ multiplex PCR, and its TCRdb copy is limited to in-frame clones, with some not included. The repertoire includes 9,500 to 11,000 clones, about three quarters of them detected once, and roughly 13% sits in the top ten. Germline loops: CDR1 SNHLY, CDR2 FYNNEI. V dropped 6 bases and J dropped 1 base, with 15 bases sitting between them. This CDR3 comprises 15 residues. This clone was seen only a few times. The gene calls are TRBV2 and TRBJ1-2; D call uncertain. The sample here was tumor tissue, taken from a patient who underwent chemoradiotherapy. The TCR originated in a human donor with HPV-associated anogenital cancer. The CDR3 nucleotides are TGTGCCAGCAGCCCCGAGGATGGGGATAACTATGGCTACACCTTC. This gives the protein CASSPEDGDNYGYTF.